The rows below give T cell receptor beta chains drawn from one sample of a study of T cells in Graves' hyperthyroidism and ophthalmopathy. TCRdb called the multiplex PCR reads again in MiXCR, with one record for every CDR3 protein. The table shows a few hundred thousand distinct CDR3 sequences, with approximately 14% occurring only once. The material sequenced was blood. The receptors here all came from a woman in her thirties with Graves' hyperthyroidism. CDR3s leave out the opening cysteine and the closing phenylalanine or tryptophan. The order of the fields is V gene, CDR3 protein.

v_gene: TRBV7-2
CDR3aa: ASSKPSGTENEKLF

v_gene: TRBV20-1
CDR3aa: NAREQNTEAF

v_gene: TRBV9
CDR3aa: ASSVVGAREQY

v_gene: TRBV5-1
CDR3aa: ASLIPTDLQGTDRETQY

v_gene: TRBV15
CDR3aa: ATSRDREGRGYT

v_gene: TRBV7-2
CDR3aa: ASSLSSGTTVGNGYT

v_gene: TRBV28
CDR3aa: ASRIGEMNTEAF

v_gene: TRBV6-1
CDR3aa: ASSSPDLYNEQF

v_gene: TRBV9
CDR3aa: ASSPFMAGELF

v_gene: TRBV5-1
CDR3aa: ASSLSGLTDTQY

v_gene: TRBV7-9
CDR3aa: ASSPQGGLGNEQF

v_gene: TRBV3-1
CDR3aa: ASSLKGVTGENYGYT

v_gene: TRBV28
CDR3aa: ASSWDGRVSDTQY

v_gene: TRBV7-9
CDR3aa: ASSVGTQNTEAF

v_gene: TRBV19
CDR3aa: ASSMDPTGSSEANVLT

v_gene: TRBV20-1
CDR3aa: SASTGTGIYEQY

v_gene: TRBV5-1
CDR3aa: ASSLVGSEQY